A single sample is the source of the 5 T cell receptor beta chains below, sequenced in a study of T cell repertoires in cytomegalovirus infection. A single record per CDR3 protein comes from TCRdb applying MiXCR to the reads. The sample has around 130,000 distinct CDR3 sequences, approximately 9.2% seen once. Sequencing input: PBMCs. The receptor source for this set is a human donor in good health (CMV status not recorded). Some clones in this sample may be carry-over from other donors' samples.

V usage is TRBV7-6 and J usage is TRBJ1-6; D ambiguous. V lost 2 bases, J lost 10 bases, and 9 bases lay in between. The V gene's germline CDR1 is SGHVS and CDR2 FNYEAQ. The CDR3 covers 13 residues. Here the CDR3 reads CASSLRTLSPLHF. DNA of the CDR3: TGTGCCAGCAGCTTACGAACGTTATCACCCCTCCACTTT.

This clonotype was picked up many times. V gene TRBV20-1 combines with J gene TRBJ1-1; unclear D gene. CDR1 is DFQATT and CDR2 is SNEGSKA in the germline V gene (reference sequence). This CDR3 has 12 residues. The V end was cut by 6 bases, the J end by 6 bases, with 14 bases between. DNA of the CDR3: TGCAGTGCACCCGGAGAGGGCCCTGAAGCTTTCTTT. This encodes CSAPGEGPEAFF.

The V and J genes are TRBV20-1 and TRBJ2-3; D may be TRBD2 (6 bases). The CDR3 is made up of 16 amino acids. Germline CDR1 is DFQATT and CDR2 is SNEGSKA (reference sequence). V lost 1 base to trimming and J lost 0 bases, with 14 bases between them. CDR3 DNA: TGCAGTGCTAGAGGACTTGTGGGGGGTAGCACAGATACGCAGTATTTT. It translates to CSARGLVGGSTDTQYF.

The CDR3, as DNA: TGTGCCAGCAGTTACCTAGGAGGGCCCGGGGCCAACGTCCTGACTTTC. This encodes CASSYLGGPGANVLTF. This chain connects TRBV6-5 to TRBJ2-6; tentative D call: TRBD2 (6 bases). Germline values: CDR1 MNHEY, CDR2 SVGAGI. CDR3 length equals 16 residues. V shed 2 bases and J shed 4 bases, with 12 bases lying between them.

This clonotype occurred many times. This chain links TRBV28 with TRBJ1-5; 10 bases agree with TRBD1. This CDR3 is 15 amino acids long. The V gene end was trimmed by 5 bases and the J gene end by 7 bases; junction bases not matched to a gene: 8. Germline lookup yields CDR1 MDHEN and CDR2 SYDVKM. The chain's CDR3 is CASSRQGASGQPQHF. DNA for the CDR3: TGTGCCAGCAGTAGACAGGGGGCGTCTGGGCAGCCCCAGCATTTT.